This T cell receptor (beta chain) was documented in a study of memory CD4+ T cells and cytomegalovirus serostatus. Single viable CD3+CD4+CD8-CD45RO+ cells were sorted as the memory CD4+ T cells. Study conclusions and caveats: CD4+ memory repertoires contained about 40% of the roughly 150 reported CMV TCRbeta sequences.

On this clone: Antigen unknown.

The method was immunoSEQ multiplex PCR; TCRdb's version includes in-frame clones alone and lacks a portion of them. The sample records about 59,000 clones, about three quarters being singletons. Per the germline V gene, CDR1 is SEHNR and CDR2 is FQNEAQ (reference sequence). The CDR3 contains 15 residues. V was clipped by 6 bases and J by 1 base; unmatched bases: 5. This clonotype originated in an adult in good health and CMV-seronegative. The gene calls are TRBV7-9 and TRBJ2-3; 9 nucleotides match TRBD2. The source material was memory CD4+ T cells from blood. CDR3 amino acids: CASSQAGGGTDTQYF. The CDR3 nucleotides are TGTGCCAGCAGTCAAGCGGGAGGCGGCACAGATACGCAGTATTTT.